This record covers a single TCR beta chain. The PCR was carried out with 60 Vbeta primers and 13 Jbeta primers. The protocol was immunoSEQ multiplex PCR, while the TCRdb copy is restricted to in-frame clones and leaves out a portion. This sample has 210,000 or so clones, with 83% found just once. The data were taken from a study of cytomegalovirus exposure and HLA in healthy donors. V shed 1 base and J 4 bases; nucleotides not matched to a gene: 6. CDR1 and CDR2 (germline): SEHNR, FQNEAQ (reference sequence). This CDR3 comprises 17 residues. The specimen sequenced was PBMCs. The receptor was derived from a girl aged 10 to 17 in good health and CMV-seronegative. The chain recombines TRBV7-9 with TRBJ2-3, with 12 positions matching TRBD2. CDR3 DNA: TGTGCCAGCAGCTTAGGCTCTAGCGGGGGGGCCCCAGATACGCAGTATTTT. This gives the protein CASSLGSSGGAPDTQYF.